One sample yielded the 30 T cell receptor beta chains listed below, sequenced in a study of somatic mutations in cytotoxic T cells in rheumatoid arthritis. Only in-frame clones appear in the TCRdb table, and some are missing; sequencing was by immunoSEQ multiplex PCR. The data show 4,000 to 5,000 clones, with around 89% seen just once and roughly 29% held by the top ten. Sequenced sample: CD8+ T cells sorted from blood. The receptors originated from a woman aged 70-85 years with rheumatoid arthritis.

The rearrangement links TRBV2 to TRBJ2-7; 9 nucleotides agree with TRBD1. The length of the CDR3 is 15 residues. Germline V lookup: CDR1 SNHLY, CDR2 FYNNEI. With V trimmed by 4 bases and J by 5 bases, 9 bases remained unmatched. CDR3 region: CASSAGQGKGNEQYF. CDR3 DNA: TGTGCCAGCAGTGCCGGACAGGGGAAGGGGAACGAGCAGTACTTC.

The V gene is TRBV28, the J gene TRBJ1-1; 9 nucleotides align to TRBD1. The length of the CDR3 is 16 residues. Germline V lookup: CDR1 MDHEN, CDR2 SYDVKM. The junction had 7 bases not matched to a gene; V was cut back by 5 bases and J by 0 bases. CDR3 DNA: TGTGCCAGCAGTCCTGGGACAGGGTTTATGAACACTGAAGCTTTCTTT. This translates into CASSPGTGFMNTEAFF.

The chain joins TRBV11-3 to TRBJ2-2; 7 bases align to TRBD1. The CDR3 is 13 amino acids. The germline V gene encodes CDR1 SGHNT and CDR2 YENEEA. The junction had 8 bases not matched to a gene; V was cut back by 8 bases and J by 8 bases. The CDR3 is CASEGAGAGELFF. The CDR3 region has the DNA TGTGCCAGCGAGGGGGCTGGGGCGGGGGAGCTGTTTTTT.

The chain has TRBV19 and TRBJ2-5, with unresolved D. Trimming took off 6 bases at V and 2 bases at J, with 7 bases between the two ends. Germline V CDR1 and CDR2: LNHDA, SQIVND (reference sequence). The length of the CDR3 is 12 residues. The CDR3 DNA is TGTGCCAGTAGCCCCGGTCAAGAGACCCAGTACTTC. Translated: CASSPGQETQYF. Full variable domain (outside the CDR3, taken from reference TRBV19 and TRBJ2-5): DGGITQSPKYLFRKEGQNVTLSCEQNLNHDAMYWYRQDPGQGLRLIYYSQIVNDFQKGDIAEGYSVSREKKESFPLTVTSAQKNPTAFYLCASSPGQETQYFGPGTRLLVL.

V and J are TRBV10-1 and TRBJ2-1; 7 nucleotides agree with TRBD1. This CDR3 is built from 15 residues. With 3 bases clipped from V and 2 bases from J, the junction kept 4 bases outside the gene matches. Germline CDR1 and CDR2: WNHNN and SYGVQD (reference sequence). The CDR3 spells CASSDGQGAYNEQFF. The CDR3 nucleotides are TGCGCCAGCAGTGATGGCCAGGGGGCCTACAATGAGCAGTTCTTC.

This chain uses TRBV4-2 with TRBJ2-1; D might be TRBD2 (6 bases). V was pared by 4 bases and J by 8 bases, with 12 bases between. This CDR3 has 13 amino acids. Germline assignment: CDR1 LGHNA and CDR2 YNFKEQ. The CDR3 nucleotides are TGTGCCAGCAGCCTACCGGGACTCGATGAGCAGTTCTTC. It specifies CASSLPGLDEQFF.

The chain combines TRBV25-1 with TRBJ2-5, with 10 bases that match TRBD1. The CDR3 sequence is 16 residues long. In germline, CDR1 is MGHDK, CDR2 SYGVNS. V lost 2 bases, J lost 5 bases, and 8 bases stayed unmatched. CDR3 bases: TGTGCCAGCAGTGAACCTAAGACAGGGGGCCGGGAGACCCAGTACTTC. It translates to CASSEPKTGGRETQYF.

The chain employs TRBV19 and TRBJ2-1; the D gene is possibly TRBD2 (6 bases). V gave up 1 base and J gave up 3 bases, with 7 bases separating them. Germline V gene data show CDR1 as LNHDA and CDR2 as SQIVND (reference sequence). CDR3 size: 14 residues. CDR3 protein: CASSIAGDYNEQFF. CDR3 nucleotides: TGTGCCAGTAGTATAGCGGGGGACTACAATGAGCAGTTCTTC.

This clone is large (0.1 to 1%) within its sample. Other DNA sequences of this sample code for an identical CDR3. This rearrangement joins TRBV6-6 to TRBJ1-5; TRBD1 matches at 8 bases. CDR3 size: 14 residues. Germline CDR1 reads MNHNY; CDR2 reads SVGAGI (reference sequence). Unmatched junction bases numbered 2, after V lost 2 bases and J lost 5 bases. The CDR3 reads CASSYQGAYQPQHF. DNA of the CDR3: TGTGCCAGCAGTTACCAGGGGGCCTATCAGCCCCAGCATTTT.

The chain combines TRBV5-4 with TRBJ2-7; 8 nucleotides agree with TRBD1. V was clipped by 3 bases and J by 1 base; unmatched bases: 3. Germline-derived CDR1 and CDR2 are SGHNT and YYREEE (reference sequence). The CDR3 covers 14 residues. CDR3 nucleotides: TGTGCCAGCAGCTCTGGACAGGGTTCCTACGAGCAGTACTTC. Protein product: CASSSGQGSYEQYF.

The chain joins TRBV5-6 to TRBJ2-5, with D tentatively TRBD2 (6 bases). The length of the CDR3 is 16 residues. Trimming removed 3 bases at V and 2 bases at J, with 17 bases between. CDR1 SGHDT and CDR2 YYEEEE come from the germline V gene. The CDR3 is CASSSTWTGLQETQYF. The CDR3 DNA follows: TGTGCCAGCAGCTCTACCTGGACGGGACTTCAAGAGACCCAGTACTTC.

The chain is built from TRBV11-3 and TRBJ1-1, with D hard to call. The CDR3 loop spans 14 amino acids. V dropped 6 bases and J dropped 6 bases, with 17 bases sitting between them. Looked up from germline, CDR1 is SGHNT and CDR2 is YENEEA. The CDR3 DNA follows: TGTGCCAGCAGAACCAGAGGATCGGCCGCTGAAGCTTTCTTT. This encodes CASRTRGSAAEAFF. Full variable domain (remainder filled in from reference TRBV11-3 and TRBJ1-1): EAGVVQSPRYKIIEKKQPVAFWCNPISGHNTLYWYLQNLGQGPELLIRYENEEAVDDSQLPKDRFSAERLKGVDSTLKIQPAELGDSAVYLCASRTRGSAAEAFFGQGTRLTVV.

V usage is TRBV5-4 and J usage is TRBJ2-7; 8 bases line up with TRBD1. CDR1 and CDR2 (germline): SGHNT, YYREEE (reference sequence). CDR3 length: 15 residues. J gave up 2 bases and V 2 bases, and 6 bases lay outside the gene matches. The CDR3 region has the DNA TGTGCCAGCAGCTTATTCAGGGGGCGGGCCTACGAGCAGTACTTC. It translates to CASSLFRGRAYEQYF. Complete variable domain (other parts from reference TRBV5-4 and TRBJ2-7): ETGVTQSPTHLIKTRGQQVTLRCSSQSGHNTVSWYQQALGQGPQFIFQYYREEENGRGNFPPRFSGLQFPNYSSELNVNALELDDSALYLCASSLFRGRAYEQYFGPGTRLTVT.

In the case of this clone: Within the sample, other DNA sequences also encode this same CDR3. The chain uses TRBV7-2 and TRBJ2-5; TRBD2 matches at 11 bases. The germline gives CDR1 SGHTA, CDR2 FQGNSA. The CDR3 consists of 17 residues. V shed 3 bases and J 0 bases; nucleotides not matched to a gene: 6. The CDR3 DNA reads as TGTGCCAGCAGCTTTGCTAGCGGGAGGTCGTACCAAGAGACCCAGTACTTC. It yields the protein CASSFASGRSYQETQYF.

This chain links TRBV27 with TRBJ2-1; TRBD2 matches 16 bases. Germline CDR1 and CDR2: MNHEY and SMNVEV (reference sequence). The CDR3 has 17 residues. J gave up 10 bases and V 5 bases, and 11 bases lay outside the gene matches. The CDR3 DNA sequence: TGTGCCAGCAGTAGTCCCCATCCGGGACTAGCGGGAGGGGAGCAGTTCTTC. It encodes CASSSPHPGLAGGEQFF.

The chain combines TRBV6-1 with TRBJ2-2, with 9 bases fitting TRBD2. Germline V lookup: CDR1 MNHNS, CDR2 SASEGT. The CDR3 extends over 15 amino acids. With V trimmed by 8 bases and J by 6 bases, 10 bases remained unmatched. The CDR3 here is CASSPPRGRAGELFF. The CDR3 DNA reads TGTGCCAGCTCCCCCCCCCGCGGGAGGGCCGGGGAGCTGTTTTTT.

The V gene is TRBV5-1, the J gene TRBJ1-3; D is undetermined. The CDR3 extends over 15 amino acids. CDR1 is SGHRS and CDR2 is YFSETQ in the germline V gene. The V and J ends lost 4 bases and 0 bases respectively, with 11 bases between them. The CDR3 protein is CASSLTQPSGNTIYF. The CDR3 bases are TGCGCCAGCAGCCTAACACAGCCCTCTGGAAACACCATATATTTT.

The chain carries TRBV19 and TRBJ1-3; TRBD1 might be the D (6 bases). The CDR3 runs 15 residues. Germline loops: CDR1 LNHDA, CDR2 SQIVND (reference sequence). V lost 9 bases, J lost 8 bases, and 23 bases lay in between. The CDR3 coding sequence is TGTGCCAGCTACGACCGGGGGGCGGTAGTGGACACCATATATTTT. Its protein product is CASYDRGAVVDTIYF.

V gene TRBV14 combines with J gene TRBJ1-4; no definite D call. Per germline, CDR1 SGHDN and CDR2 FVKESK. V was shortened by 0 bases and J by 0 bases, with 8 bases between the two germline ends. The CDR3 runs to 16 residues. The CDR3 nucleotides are TGTGCCAGCAGCCAAGATATGGGAGCAACTAATGAAAAACTGTTTTTT. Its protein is CASSQDMGATNEKLFF.

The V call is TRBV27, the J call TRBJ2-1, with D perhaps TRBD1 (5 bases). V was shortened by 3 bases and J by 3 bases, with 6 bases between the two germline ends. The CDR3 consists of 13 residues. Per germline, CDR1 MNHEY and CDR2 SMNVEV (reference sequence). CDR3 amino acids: CASSLGLYNEQFF. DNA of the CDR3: TGTGCCAGCAGTTTGGGGCTCTACAATGAGCAGTTCTTC.

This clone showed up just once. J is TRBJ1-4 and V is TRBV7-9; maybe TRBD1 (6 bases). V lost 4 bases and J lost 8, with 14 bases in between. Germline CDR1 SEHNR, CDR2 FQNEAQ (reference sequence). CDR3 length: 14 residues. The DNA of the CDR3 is TGTGCCAGCAGCTACCAGTCAGGGGACGAAAAACTGTTTTTT. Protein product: CASSYQSGDEKLFF.

CDR3 protein: CASSPSLGGNEQFF. CDR3 coding DNA: TGTGCCAGCAGCCCCAGCCTAGGCGGCAATGAGCAGTTCTTC. The chain has TRBV7-3 and TRBJ2-1; D is uncertain. The CDR3 is made up of 14 amino acids. Germline-derived CDR1 and CDR2 are SGHTA and FQGTGA. Deletions cut 5 bases from V and 6 bases from J, with 14 bases between. Combining the CDR3 with reference TRBV7-3 and TRBJ2-1 gives the whole variable domain GAGVSQTPSNKVTEKGKYVELRCDPISGHTALYWYRQSLGQGPEFLIYFQGTGAADDSGLPNDRFFAVRPEGSVSTLKIQRTERGDSAVYLCASSPSLGGNEQFFGPGTRLTVL.

CDR3 residues: CATSSLGSRGYTF. The CDR3 DNA reads as TGTGCCACCAGCAGCCTAGGGAGTAGGGGCTACACCTTC. The chain links TRBV15 to TRBJ1-2; D is unclear. Trimming stripped 3 bases from V and 8 bases from J, with 13 bases between. This CDR3 contains 13 residues. Germline CDR1 LNHNV, CDR2 YYDKDF (reference sequence).

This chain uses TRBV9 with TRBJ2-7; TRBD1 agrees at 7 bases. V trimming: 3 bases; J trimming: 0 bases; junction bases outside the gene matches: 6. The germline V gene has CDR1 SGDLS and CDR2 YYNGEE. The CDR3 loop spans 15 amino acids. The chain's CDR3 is CASSASGQPSYEQYF. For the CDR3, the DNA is TGTGCCAGCAGCGCATCGGGACAGCCCTCCTACGAGCAGTACTTC.

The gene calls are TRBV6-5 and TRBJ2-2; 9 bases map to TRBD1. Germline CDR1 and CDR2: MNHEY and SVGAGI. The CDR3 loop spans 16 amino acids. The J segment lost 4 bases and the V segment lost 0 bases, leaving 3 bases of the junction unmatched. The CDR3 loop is CASSYSGTGSTGELFF. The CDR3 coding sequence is TGTGCCAGCAGTTACTCCGGGACAGGGTCCACCGGGGAGCTGTTTTTT.

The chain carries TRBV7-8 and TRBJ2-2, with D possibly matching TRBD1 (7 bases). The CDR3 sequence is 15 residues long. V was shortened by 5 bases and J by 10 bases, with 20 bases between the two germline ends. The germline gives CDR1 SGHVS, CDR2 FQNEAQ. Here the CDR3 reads CASSVFGGGYEELFF. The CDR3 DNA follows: TGTGCCAGCAGCGTCTTCGGAGGGGGCTACGAGGAGCTGTTTTTT. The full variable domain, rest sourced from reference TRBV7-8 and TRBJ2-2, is GAGVSQSPRYKVAKRGQDVALRCDPISGHVSLFWYQQALGQGPEFLTYFQNEAQLDKSGLPSDRFFAERPEGSVSTLKIQRTQQEDSAVYLCASSVFGGGYEELFFGEGSRLTVL.

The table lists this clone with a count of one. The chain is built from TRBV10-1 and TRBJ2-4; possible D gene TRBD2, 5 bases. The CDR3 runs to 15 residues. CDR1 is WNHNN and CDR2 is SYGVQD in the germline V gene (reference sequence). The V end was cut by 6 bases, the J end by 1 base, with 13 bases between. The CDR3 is CASRDSGGAKNIQYF. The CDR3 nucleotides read TGCGCCAGCAGGGACTCCGGTGGGGCCAAAAACATTCAGTACTTC.

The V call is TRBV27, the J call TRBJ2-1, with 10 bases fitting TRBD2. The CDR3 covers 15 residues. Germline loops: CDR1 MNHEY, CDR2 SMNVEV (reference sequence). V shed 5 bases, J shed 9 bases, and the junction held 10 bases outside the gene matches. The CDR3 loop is CASSPLAGAWGEQFF. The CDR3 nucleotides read TGTGCCAGCAGTCCCCTAGCGGGAGCGTGGGGTGAGCAGTTCTTC.

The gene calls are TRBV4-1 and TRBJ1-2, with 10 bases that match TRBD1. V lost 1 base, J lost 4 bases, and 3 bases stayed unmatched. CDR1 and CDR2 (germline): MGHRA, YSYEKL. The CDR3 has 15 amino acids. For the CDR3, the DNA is TGCGCCAGCAGCCAAGGACAGGGGGCCGGCTATGGCTACACCTTC. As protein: CASSQGQGAGYGYTF.

This chain's CDR3 is CASDLAGGRYEQYF. DNA for the CDR3: TGTGCCAGCGATTTAGCGGGAGGTAGATACGAGCAGTACTTC. The rearrangement joins TRBV25-1 to TRBJ2-7; 10 positions agree with TRBD2. With 8 bases clipped from V and 4 bases from J, the junction kept 8 bases outside the gene matches. This CDR3 has 14 amino acids. The germline CDR1 and CDR2 sequences are MGHDK and SYGVNS.